One sample yielded the 13 T cell receptor beta chains listed below, sequenced in a study of blood T cell repertoires in COVID-19 (dated by TCRdb to the early 2020s). Library generation was performed with the immunoSEQ multiplex PCR assay. TCRdb obtained this table from immuneACCESS and retained in-frame rearrangements with V and J assigned. These tables miss some clones; where compared with another copy, unresolved V genes account for less than half of the shortfall, and the remainder is unexplained. The sample data list a few hundred thousand clones, and approximately 86% of these were observed just once. 0.65% to 0.95% of the sample comes from the top ten. Sequencing was performed on peripheral blood. Receptor source: a woman aged 25 to 45 with acute or convalescent COVID-19.

The V gene is TRBV9, the J gene TRBJ2-7; perhaps TRBD1 as D (5 bases). Trimming pared 5 bases from V and 3 bases from J, leaving 24 bases between. The germline V gene encodes CDR1 SGDLS and CDR2 YYNGEE. This CDR3 contains 17 residues. CDR3 residues: CASSEFQFSRAGYEQYF. In nucleotides, the CDR3 is TGTGCCAGCAGTGAGTTCCAATTCTCCAGGGCAGGCTACGAGCAGTACTTC. Together with reference TRBV9 and TRBJ2-7, the CDR3 gives the full variable domain: DSGVTQTPKHLITATGQRVTLRCSPRSGDLSVYWYQQSLDQGLQFLIQYYNGEERAKGNILERFSAQQFPDLHSELNLSSLELGDSALYFCASSEFQFSRAGYEQYFGPGTRLTVT.

The chain employs TRBV15 and TRBJ1-4; D not certain. Trimming left V 0 bases short and J 8 bases short, with 7 bases between. This CDR3 region has 13 residues. Per germline, CDR1 LNHNV and CDR2 YYDKDF (reference sequence). The CDR3 region has the DNA TGTGCCACCAGCAGAGATATGGCAGAAAAACTGTTTTTT. Encoded protein: CATSRDMAEKLFF.

This sequence joins TRBV30 and TRBJ2-7; the D gene is possibly TRBD2 (5 bases). The V gene lost 7 bases and the J gene lost 3 bases, with 13 bases spanning the gap. CDR3 size: 12 residues. In germline, CDR1 is GTSNPN, CDR2 SVGIG (reference sequence). CDR3 residues: CASPRTDYEQYF. The DNA for the CDR3 is TGTGCCTCCCCCCGGACTGACTACGAGCAGTACTTC.

This clone was seen once. The J gene is TRBJ2-1, the V gene TRBV7-3; TRBD1 matches 7 bases. Germline trimming cut 5 bases from V and 3 bases from J; bases unmatched to any gene: 7. This CDR3 has 15 amino acids. Per the germline V gene, CDR1 is SGHTA and CDR2 is FQGTGA. The CDR3 DNA is TGTGCCAGCAGCCTAATGACAGGGAGCTACAATGAGCAGTTCTTC. Amino acids: CASSLMTGSYNEQFF.

The chain combines TRBV5-6 with TRBJ1-2; 10 bases align to TRBD1. Germline CDR1 reads SGHDT; CDR2 reads YYEEEE. This CDR3 is 15 amino acids long. The V and J ends lost 4 bases and 4 bases, in that order; junction bases with no gene match: 7. CDR3 region: CASSPGTGDSYGYTF. The CDR3 coding sequence is TGTGCCAGCAGCCCGGGGACAGGGGATAGCTATGGCTACACCTTC.

The chain links TRBV6-5 to TRBJ2-3, with a tentative D call TRBD2 (6 bases). V lost 10 bases to trimming and J lost 4 bases, with 18 bases between them. Germline V gene sequence: CDR1 MNHEY, CDR2 SVGAGI. The CDR3 is 14 amino acids. The CDR3 coding sequence is TGTGCCACGAAAGGGTCTAGCGATCCAGATACGCAGTATTTT. It yields the protein CATKGSSDPDTQYF.

V and J are TRBV5-1 and TRBJ2-1; 12 nucleotides line up with TRBD2. Germline V gene lookup returns CDR1 SGHRS and CDR2 YFSETQ. The V gene end was trimmed by 4 bases and the J gene end by 4 bases; junction bases not matched to a gene: 6. CDR3 size: 16 residues. The CDR3 is CASSPMTSGRYNEQFF. CDR3 nucleotide sequence: TGCGCCAGCAGCCCTATGACTAGCGGGAGATACAATGAGCAGTTCTTC.

This chain links TRBV5-8 with TRBJ2-3; possible D gene TRBD1, 6 bases. The CDR3 runs 14 residues. V lost 6 bases and J 2 bases, leaving 13 bases between the germline ends. Germline assignment: CDR1 SGHTS and CDR2 YDEGEE. The CDR3 DNA follows: TGTGCCAGCAACACCCAGGGGTACACAGATACGCAGTATTTT. This translates into CASNTQGYTDTQYF.

The V and J genes are TRBV19 and TRBJ2-1; 10 nucleotides match TRBD2. The CDR3 has 16 amino acids. Germline lookup yields CDR1 LNHDA and CDR2 SQIVND (reference sequence). The junction had 7 bases not matched to a gene; V was cut back by 1 base and J by 7 bases. For the CDR3, the DNA is TGTGCCAGTAGTATAGGGTTGGCTAGCGGGAGAAATGAGCAGTTCTTC. Translating gives CASSIGLASGRNEQFF.

This clone was seen only a few times. The chain has TRBV9 and TRBJ1-3; perhaps TRBD1 as D (5 bases). The CDR3 loop spans 13 amino acids. Trimming took 6 bases from V and 4 from J, leaving 11 bases between them. Per germline, CDR1 SGDLS and CDR2 YYNGEE. The CDR3 spells CASNPGVGNTIYF. The CDR3 coding sequence is TGTGCCAGCAACCCGGGGGTCGGAAACACCATATATTTT.

The chain carries TRBV30 and TRBJ2-1, with 8 nucleotides matching TRBD2. This CDR3 has 13 amino acids. V shed 5 bases, J shed 5 bases, and the junction held 5 bases outside the gene matches. In germline, CDR1 is GTSNPN, CDR2 SVGIG (reference sequence). The CDR3 region is CAWATSAHNEQFF. As DNA, the CDR3 is TGTGCCTGGGCGACTAGCGCCCACAATGAGCAGTTCTTC.

The gene calls are TRBV3-1 (or the pseudogene TRBV3-2) and TRBJ1-4, with a weak D call TRBD1 (6 bases). The length of the CDR3 is 16 residues. The V and J ends lost 4 bases and 1 base respectively, with 13 bases between them. Germline CDR1 reads LGHDT; CDR2 reads YNNKEL (reference sequence). CDR3 DNA sequence: TGTGCCAGCAGCCCAAGGTTACAGGGAACTAATGAAAAACTGTTTTTT. This encodes CASSPRLQGTNEKLFF.

CDR3 region: CASSVPGLAYEQYF. DNA of the CDR3: TGTGCCAGCAGTGTACCAGGGTTGGCCTACGAGCAGTACTTC. This chain connects TRBV2 to TRBJ2-7, with TRBD1 as a possible D gene (5 bases). V lost 4 bases, J lost 2 bases, and 12 bases lay in between. This CDR3 is 14 amino acids long. From germline, CDR1 is SNHLY and CDR2 FYNNEI. The full variable domain, in which reference TRBV2 and TRBJ2-7 provide the parts outside the CDR3, is EPEVTQTPSHQVTQMGQEVILRCVPISNHLYFYWYRQILGQKVEFLVSFYNNEISEKSEIFDDQFSVERPDGSNFTLKIRSTKLEDSAMYFCASSVPGLAYEQYFGPGTRLTVT.